This record covers a single T cell receptor beta chain. The antigen is undetermined. Input per TCR library consisted of approximately 4,000 ng of total RNA. TCRdb reprocessed the 5' RACE reads, with one entry per CDR3 protein and no DNA. This sample lists 85,000 to 110,000 distinct CDR3 sequences; its ten largest clones have under 2.5%. The CDR3 sequence is 16 residues long. Per the germline V gene, CDR1 is MNHNS and CDR2 is SASEGT. The sample comes from a study of monozygotic twins with inflammatory bowel disease. Whole-study results and caveats: Concordance status among twins (concordant versus discordant) showed no link to repertoire similarity, possibly from limited power.

Sequences were obtained from blood. This clonotype was obtained from a human donor with ulcerative colitis or Crohn's disease, or a healthy co-twin of an affected twin (not recorded which). The V call is TRBV6-1, the J call TRBJ2-7; as DNA is missing, the TRBD1 call by TCRdb cannot be tested. The chain's CDR3 is CASSRGQYLNSYEQYF.